What follows is one T cell receptor (beta chain) and its context. Germline loops: CDR1 DFQATT, CDR2 SNEGSKA (reference sequence). This CDR3 is 12 amino acids long. The germline V and J ends were trimmed by 4 bases and 5 bases, with 9 bases remaining between them. This record belongs to a study of human T cells and chemical hapten exposure. Time point meaning: pre-sensitization, week 0. Treatment given: therapeutic diphenylcyclopropenone sensitization with weekly scalp DPC. TCRdb reprocessed the RACE reads via MiXCR and lists one record per CDR3 protein. The table records about 180,000 distinct CDR3 sequences, around 30% of them present only once.

Source: whole blood, taken in connection with sensitization to the hapten diphenylcyclopropenone (DPC). This sequence joins TRBV20-1 and TRBJ1-5; D gene unclear. This TCR was sampled from a woman in her twenties or thirties with alopecia areata. Some clones in this sample may be carry-over from other donors' samples. The DNA for the CDR3 is TGCAGTGCTACATCCCCAGATCAGCCCCAGCATTTT. Protein sequence: CSATSPDQPQHF.